This T cell receptor (beta chain) was observed in a study of somatic mutations in cytotoxic T cells in rheumatoid arthritis. Across the whole study: Before any treatment began, 25 to 35 ml EDTA peripheral blood was collected from patients right after diagnosis. Findings of the study overall: Expanded CD8+ clones had unknown antigen targets.

The CDR3 is 13 residues long. The V gene end was trimmed by 5 bases and the J gene end by 5 bases; junction bases not matched to a gene: 2. From germline, CDR1 is SGHRS and CDR2 YFSETQ. Profiling relied on immunoSEQ multiplex PCR, and the TCRdb table lists in-frame clones only, not all of them. The table lists approximately 15,000 clones, roughly 80% of them singletons. As concerns this clone: As yet, its antigen is unknown.

This TCR was sampled from an adult with rheumatoid arthritis. Sequencing was carried out using CD8+ T cells sorted from blood. The J gene is TRBJ2-3, the V gene TRBV5-1; 10 bases fit TRBD1. In nucleotides, the CDR3 is TGCGCCAGCAGGGACAGGGGGTTAGATACGCAGTATTTT. Its protein product is CASRDRGLDTQYF. The variable domain in full, completed from reference TRBV5-1 and TRBJ2-3, reads KAGVTQTPRYLIKTRGQQVTLSCSPISGHRSVSWYQQTPGQGLQFLFEYFSETQRNKGNFPGRFSGRQFSNSRSEMNVSTLELGDSALYLCASRDRGLDTQYFGPGTRLTVL.